This TCR beta chain originates from a study of shared clonotypes between healthy human individuals. Background on the study: There were three CD4 naive, three CD4 memory, two CD8 naive and one CD8 memory plates per donor.

Profiled with immunoSEQ multiplex PCR; TCRdb holds only in-frame clones, not every one. The data show 2 million to 2.5 million clones, roughly 93% seen once. From germline, CDR1 is LNHDA and CDR2 SQIVND (reference sequence). The CDR3 has 13 amino acids. V was clipped by 10 bases and J by 3 bases; unmatched bases: 6. This chain links TRBV19 with TRBJ2-3, with 8 nucleotides matching TRBD2. Sequencing used naive CD4+ T cells from PBMCs. The subset is: CD45RA+ positively selected. The receptor was isolated from a man in his late teens or twenties in good health. Some clones in this sample may be carry-over from other donors' samples. CDR3 DNA sequence: TGTGCCACCGGGACTAGGGGTACAGATACGCAGTATTTT. Protein sequence: CATGTRGTDTQYF.